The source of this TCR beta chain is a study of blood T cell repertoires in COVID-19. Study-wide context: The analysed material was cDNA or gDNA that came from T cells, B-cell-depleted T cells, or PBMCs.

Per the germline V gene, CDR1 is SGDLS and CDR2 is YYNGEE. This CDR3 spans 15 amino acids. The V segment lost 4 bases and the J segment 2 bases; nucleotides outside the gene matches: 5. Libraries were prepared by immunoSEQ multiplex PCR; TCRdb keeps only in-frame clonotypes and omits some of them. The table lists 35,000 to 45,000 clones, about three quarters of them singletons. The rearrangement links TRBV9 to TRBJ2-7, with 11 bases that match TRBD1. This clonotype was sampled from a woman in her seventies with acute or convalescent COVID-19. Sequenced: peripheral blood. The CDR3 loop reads CASSPRTGGPYEQYF. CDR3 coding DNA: TGTGCCAGCAGCCCCCGGACAGGGGGCCCCTACGAGCAGTACTTC.